What follows is one TCR beta chain and its context. Its antigen is as yet unknown. These data are taken from a study of PD-1 blockade in mismatch repair-deficient tumors. Study-level information: Enrolled about 2013-2016, patients had progressing, pretreated mismatch repair-deficient cancers of over nine types. Whole-study results and caveats: Tumor-resident clones, often absent from pretreatment blood, expanded after pembrolizumab and then contracted.

V dropped 6 bases and J dropped 6 bases, with 14 bases sitting between them. Germline lookup yields CDR1 MNHNS and CDR2 SASEGT. This CDR3 has 13 residues. This table comes from immunoSEQ multiplex PCR, and its TCRdb copy is limited to in-frame clones, with some not included. The table records about 68,000 clones, 60% to 80% of them present only once. Mismatch repair deficiency was confirmed in all patients, by PCR or immunohistochemistry. TCR sequencing covered a few patients who responded to pembrolizumab. The TCR originated in an adult with mismatch repair-deficient cancer. Material: peripheral blood, obtained 2 weeks after starting pembrolizumab. The chain employs TRBV6-1 and TRBJ1-2; TRBD1 might be the D (5 bases). CDR3 sequence reads: CASSQPRGDGYTF. The CDR3 DNA is TGTGCCAGCAGCCAACCGCGGGGCGATGGCTACACCTTC.